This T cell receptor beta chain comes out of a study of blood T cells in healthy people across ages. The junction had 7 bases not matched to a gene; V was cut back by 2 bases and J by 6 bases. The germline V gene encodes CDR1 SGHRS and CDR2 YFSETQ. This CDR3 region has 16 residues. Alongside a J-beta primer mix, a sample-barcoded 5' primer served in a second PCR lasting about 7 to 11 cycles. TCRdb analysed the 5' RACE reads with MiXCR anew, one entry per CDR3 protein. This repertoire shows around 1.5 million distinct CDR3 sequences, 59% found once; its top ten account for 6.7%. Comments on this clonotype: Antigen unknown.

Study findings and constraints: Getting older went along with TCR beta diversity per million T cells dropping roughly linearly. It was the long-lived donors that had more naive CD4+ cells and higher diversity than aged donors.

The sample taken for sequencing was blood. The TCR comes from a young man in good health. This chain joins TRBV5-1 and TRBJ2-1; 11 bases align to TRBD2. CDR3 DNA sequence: TGCGCCAGCAGCTTCAGCTCGACTAGCGGGGTCAATGAGCAGTTCTTC. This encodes CASSFSSTSGVNEQFF.